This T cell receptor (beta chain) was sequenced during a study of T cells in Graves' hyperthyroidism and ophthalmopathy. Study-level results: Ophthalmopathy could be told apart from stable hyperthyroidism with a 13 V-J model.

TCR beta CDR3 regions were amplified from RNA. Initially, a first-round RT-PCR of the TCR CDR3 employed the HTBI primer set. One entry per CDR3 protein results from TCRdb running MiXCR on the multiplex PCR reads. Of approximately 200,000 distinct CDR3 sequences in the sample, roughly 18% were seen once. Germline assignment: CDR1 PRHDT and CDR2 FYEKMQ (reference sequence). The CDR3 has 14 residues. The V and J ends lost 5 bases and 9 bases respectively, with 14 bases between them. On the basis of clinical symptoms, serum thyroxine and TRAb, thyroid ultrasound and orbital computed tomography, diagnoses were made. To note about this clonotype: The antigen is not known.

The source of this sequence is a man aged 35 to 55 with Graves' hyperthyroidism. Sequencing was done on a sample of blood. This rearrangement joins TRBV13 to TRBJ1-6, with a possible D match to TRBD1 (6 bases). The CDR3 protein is CASSLLQGGSPLHF. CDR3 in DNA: TGTGCCAGCAGCCTACTACAGGGAGGTTCACCCCTCCACTTT.